These T cell receptor beta chains were read from a single sample in a study of blood T cells in healthy people across ages. Each CDR3 protein gets one entry after TCRdb re-called the 5' RACE reads with MiXCR. In the table there are some 1,500,000 distinct CDR3 sequences, approximately 43% of which are singletons. The sequenced sample consisted of blood. The receptors originated from a young woman in good health. Both conserved end residues are part of each CDR3. The D gene is left open where the match is weak. Rows give clone size only sometimes, using once, few, many, or a class for an expanded clone.

J	size	V	D	CDR3	DNA
TRBJ2-3	few	TRBV10-1	-	CARYGRPSTDTQYF	TGCGCCAGATATGGACGTCCTAGCACAGATACGCAGTATTTT
TRBJ2-7	-	TRBV7-2	TRBD2	CASSVGWGGVEQYF	TGTGCCAGCAGCGTCGGTTGGGGAGGGGTCGAGCAGTACTTC
TRBJ1-6	once	TRBV6-5	-	CASSQPHSPLHF	TGTGCCAGCAGTCAACCACACTCACCCCTCCACTTT
TRBJ2-5	-	TRBV10-3	-	CAISESPRQETQYF	TGTGCCATCAGTGAGTCGCCTAGGCAAGAGACCCAGTACTTC
TRBJ2-3	few	TRBV12-3/TRBV12-4	TRBD2	CASLRRGGESTDTQYF	TGTGCCTCCCTGCGGCGGGGGGGCGAGAGCACAGATACGCAGTATTTT
TRBJ1-1	-	TRBV6-2/TRBV6-3	-	CASSYVAEAFF	TGTGCCAGCAGTTATGTGGCTGAAGCTTTCTTT
TRBJ2-7	-	TRBV6-5	-	CVSSIGGGSYEQYF	TGTGTCAGCAGTATCGGGGGCGGATCCTACGAGCAGTACTTC
TRBJ1-2	-	TRBV20-1	TRBD1	CSAPDRALFYGYTF	TGCAGTGCTCCGGACAGGGCCCTTTTCTATGGCTACACCTTC
TRBJ2-3	-	TRBV13	TRBD2	CASSVPLAGGADTQYF	TGTGCCAGCAGTGTCCCACTAGCGGGAGGAGCAGATACGCAGTATTTT
TRBJ2-7	many	TRBV27	-	CASSFGRGYEQYF	TGTGCCAGCAGTTTCGGCAGGGGCTACGAGCAGTACTTC
TRBJ2-1	-	TRBV6-2/TRBV6-3	-	CASALLRVRGPSYNEQFF	TGTGCCAGCGCATTGCTCAGGGTAAGAGGGCCATCCTACAATGAGCAGTTCTTC
TRBJ2-5	-	TRBV7-9	TRBD1	CASSLAGTGVYQETQYF	TGTGCCAGCAGCTTAGCTGGGACAGGGGTGTACCAAGAGACCCAGTACTTC
TRBJ1-2	few	TRBV6-5	-	CASRRRQAANYGYTF	TGTGCCAGCAGAAGGAGACAGGCTGCCAACTATGGCTACACCTTC
TRBJ2-2	-	TRBV4-2	-	CASSRDLVRSNTGELFF	TGTGCCAGCAGCCGAGACCTTGTGCGCTCGAACACCGGGGAGCTGTTTTTT
TRBJ2-3	many	TRBV29-1	TRBD2	CSARLAVTDTQYF	TGCAGCGCTCGACTAGCGGTCACAGATACGCAGTATTTT
TRBJ2-6	many	TRBV28	-	CASSPGELSGANVLTF	TGTGCCAGCAGTCCAGGGGAACTCTCTGGGGCCAACGTCCTGACTTTC
TRBJ1-2	once	TRBV4-1	-	CASSQAQHYGYTF	TGCGCCAGCAGCCAAGCCCAACACTATGGCTACACCTTC
TRBJ2-6	-	TRBV4-1	-	CASSPEAGTGANVLTF	TGCGCCAGCAGCCCCGAGGCGGGTACCGGGGCCAACGTCCTGACTTTC
TRBJ2-7	-	TRBV25-1	-	CASSEVNYEQYF	TGTGCCAGCAGTGAAGTCAACTACGAGCAGTACTTC
TRBJ2-1	-	TRBV5-1	TRBD2	CASSYGLAGDYNEQFF	TGCGCCAGCAGCTACGGACTAGCGGGAGACTACAATGAGCAGTTCTTC
TRBJ1-5	few	TRBV12-3/TRBV12-4	-	CASSSSRAGNAVSQPQHF	TGTGCCAGCAGCTCATCCAGGGCGGGGAACGCGGTTAGTCAGCCCCAGCATTTT
TRBJ2-1	-	TRBV24-1	-	CATSDSRDIEQFF	TGTGCCACCAGTGATTCCAGGGACATTGAGCAGTTCTTC
TRBJ2-5	few	TRBV29-1	-	CSVEGYGVETQYF	TGCAGCGTTGAAGGGTATGGAGTGGAGACCCAGTACTTC
TRBJ1-6	few	TRBV20-1	-	CSARDLDTNSPLHF	TGCAGTGCTAGAGATTTGGACACTAATTCACCCCTCCACTTT
TRBJ2-3	-	TRBV5-8	-	CASRRTVNPPDTQYF	TGTGCCAGCAGGAGGACAGTTAACCCCCCAGATACGCAGTATTTT
TRBJ2-7	-	TRBV5-6	-	CASSLRQDPYEQYF	TGTGCCAGCAGCTTGCGGCAGGACCCCTACGAGCAGTACTTC
TRBJ1-1	-	TRBV20-1	-	CSADFTLGTEAFF	TGCAGTGCTGACTTTACCCTAGGTACTGAAGCTTTCTTT
TRBJ2-3	-	TRBV20-1	-	CSVNPRDADTQYF	TGCAGTGTTAACCCCAGGGACGCAGATACGCAGTATTTT
TRBJ2-5	-	TRBV4-3	TRBD1	CASSQDRGRETQYF	TGCGCCAGCAGCCAGGACAGGGGCCGGGAGACCCAGTACTTC
TRBJ2-5	-	TRBV5-1	TRBD1	CAGSGGIQGVGETQYF	TGCGCCGGCAGCGGCGGAATCCAGGGGGTAGGGGAGACCCAGTACTTC
TRBJ2-7	-	TRBV20-1	-	CSARVGFEQYF	TGCAGTGCTAGAGTAGGGTTCGAGCAGTACTTC
TRBJ2-3	-	TRBV5-1	-	CASKEGSDTQYF	TGCGCCAGCAAGGAGGGCTCAGATACGCAGTATTTT
TRBJ1-5	-	TRBV20-1	-	CSALQEPQQPQHF	TGCAGTGCTCTGCAAGAGCCGCAGCAGCCCCAGCATTTT
TRBJ2-7	once	TRBV6-5	-	CASSYSVFRGAYNEQYF	TGTGCCAGCAGTTACTCGGTTTTTCGGGGGGCCTACAATGAGCAGTACTTC
TRBJ2-5	few	TRBV12-3/TRBV12-4	-	CASSIIGVQETQYF	TGTGCCAGCAGTATCATTGGGGTACAAGAGACCCAGTACTTC
TRBJ1-4	few	TRBV12-3/TRBV12-4	-	CASSISGAKEKLFF	TGTGCCAGCAGTATATCGGGGGCGAAGGAAAAACTGTTTTTT
TRBJ1-2	-	TRBV10-1	-	CASRMPGQVYGYTF	TGCGCCAGCAGGATGCCGGGACAAGTCTATGGCTACACCTTC
TRBJ2-1	many	TRBV5-1	TRBD1	CASRGTGGDYNEQFF	TGCGCCAGCAGGGGGACAGGGGGCGACTACAATGAGCAGTTCTTC
TRBJ2-7	few	TRBV6-6	-	CASSSSGVNEQYF	TGTGCCAGCAGTTCAAGCGGAGTCAACGAGCAGTACTTC
TRBJ2-7	-	TRBV21-1	-	CASSKDRTESHEQYF	TGTGCCAGCAGCAAAGATAGGACAGAAAGCCACGAGCAGTACTTC
TRBJ2-7	few	TRBV7-2	-	CASSPDSSYNEQYF	TGTGCCAGCAGCCCTGACAGTTCCTACAATGAGCAGTACTTC
TRBJ2-4	-	TRBV7-2	-	CASSTFVPSLAKNIQYF	TGTGCCAGCAGCACTTTTGTTCCAAGCCTAGCCAAAAACATTCAGTACTTC
TRBJ2-7	-	TRBV19	-	CASSIGGLPYEQYF	TGTGCCAGTAGTATTGGCGGCTTACCTTACGAGCAGTACTTC
TRBJ2-1	-	TRBV10-3	-	CAISQRGISSYNEQFF	TGTGCCATCAGCCAACGGGGGATAAGCTCCTACAATGAGCAGTTCTTC
TRBJ2-1	-	TRBV4-2	-	CASSPGHGTLNEQFF	TGTGCCAGCAGCCCGGGGCATGGGACGCTTAATGAGCAGTTCTTC
TRBJ2-1	few	TRBV20-1	TRBD2	CSARETSGGTIKQFF	TGCAGTGCTAGAGAGACTAGCGGGGGGACTATAAAGCAGTTCTTC